The rows below give T cell receptor beta chains drawn from one sample of a study of T-cell memory formation after mild COVID-19. TCRdb independently ran MiXCR on the 5' RACE reads; one entry per CDR3 protein. Of about 360,000 distinct CDR3 sequences in the sample, 14% were seen once. The sample consisted of PBMCs or a T cell subset sorted from them (not recorded which). These receptors were obtained from a man aged 18 to 35 who had mild COVID-19 (a few samples of this study predate the infection). Cell type and time point are not known. Each CDR3 is given with its conserved first and last residue. The D gene is left open where the match is weak. Size is stated for part of the rows, as once, few or many counts, or as a class when the clone is expanded.

v_gene	j_gene	abundance	d_gene	CDR3aa	CDR3nt
TRBV11-1	TRBJ2-1	many	NA	CASSLDLGGNNEQFF	TGTGCCAGCAGTTTGGACTTGGGAGGAAACAATGAGCAGTTCTTC
TRBV5-1	TRBJ1-1	NA	TRBD1	CASSFEQGDTEAFF	TGCGCCAGCAGCTTTGAACAGGGGGACACTGAAGCTTTCTTT
TRBV27	TRBJ2-2	few	NA	CASSLSLFRGVTGELFF	TGTGCCAGCAGTTTATCCCTTTTTCGAGGGGTGACCGGGGAGCTGTTTTTT
TRBV6-2/TRBV6-3	TRBJ2-7	NA	TRBD2	CASSLSGGESYEQYF	TGTGCCAGCAGCCTTAGCGGGGGAGAGTCCTACGAGCAGTACTTC
TRBV2	TRBJ2-1	NA	TRBD2	CASSHKGTIEKFF	TGTGCCAGCAGCCATAAGGGGACTATTGAGAAGTTCTTC
TRBV4-1	TRBJ2-2	many	TRBD2	CASSQEFGGGTGELFF	TGCGCCAGCAGCCAAGAGTTCGGGGGGGGCACCGGGGAGCTGTTTTTT
TRBV19	TRBJ1-5	NA	TRBD1	CASTPIAWGQGAFGNQPQHF	TGTGCCAGTACCCCTATAGCATGGGGACAGGGGGCCTTTGGCAATCAGCCCCAGCATTTT
TRBV24-1	TRBJ2-2	few	NA	CATSDLFRGNTGELFF	TGTGCCACCAGTGATTTATTCCGGGGAAACACCGGGGAGCTGTTTTTT
TRBV20-1	TRBJ2-7	NA	NA	CSAPDSSYEQYF	TGCAGTGCCCCGGACAGTTCCTACGAGCAGTACTTC
TRBV4-3	TRBJ1-2	NA	TRBD1	CASSQDRGGGDGYTF	TGCGCCAGCAGCCAAGATCGAGGGGGCGGGGATGGCTACACCTTC
TRBV24-1	TRBJ2-3	few	NA	CATSDSSGGARTDTQYF	TGTGCCACCAGTGACTCCTCAGGGGGGGCCCGCACAGATACGCAGTATTTT
TRBV20-1	TRBJ2-5	few	TRBD1	CSARDMGQGALAQYF	TGCAGTGCTAGAGATATGGGACAGGGGGCGTTGGCCCAGTACTTC
TRBV7-2	TRBJ1-1	many	TRBD1	CASSSQGGSGATFF	TGTGCCAGCAGCTCGCAGGGGGGATCAGGAGCGACTTTCTTT
TRBV6-2/TRBV6-3	TRBJ2-3	few	TRBD2	CASSYSGLDTDTQYF	TGTGCCAGCAGTTACTCGGGACTAGACACAGATACGCAGTATTTT
TRBV7-2	TRBJ2-5	NA	TRBD2	CASSSLGLAGGETQYF	TGTGCCAGCAGCTCCCTAGGACTAGCGGGGGGAGAGACCCAGTACTTC
TRBV4-1	TRBJ2-1	many	NA	CASSDSYNEQFF	TGCGCCAGCAGCGACAGCTACAATGAGCAGTTCTTC
TRBV20-1	TRBJ2-3	NA	NA	CSARPKTSTDTQYF	TGCAGTGCTAGACCGAAAACTAGCACAGATACGCAGTATTTT
TRBV6-5	TRBJ1-4	few	NA	CASSSFDPKGNEKLFF	TGTGCCAGCAGTTCCTTCGACCCCAAGGGGAATGAAAAACTGTTTTTT
TRBV5-1	TRBJ2-3	NA	TRBD2	CASSDTSGTDTQYF	TGCGCCAGCAGCGACACTAGCGGCACAGATACGCAGTATTTT
TRBV20-1	TRBJ1-2	NA	NA	CSARDLGGAEGYTF	TGCAGTGCTAGAGATTTAGGAGGGGCTGAGGGCTACACCTTC
TRBV9	TRBJ2-6	few	TRBD1	CASSFRQGPGANVLTF	TGTGCCAGCAGCTTCAGACAGGGTCCCGGGGCCAACGTCCTGACTTTC
TRBV4-1	TRBJ1-5	few	NA	CASNFREGSNQPQHF	TGCGCCAGCAATTTTAGGGAGGGTAGCAATCAGCCCCAGCATTTT
TRBV3-1	TRBJ1-2	few	NA	CASSLQGTPNYGYTF	TGTGCCAGCAGCTTACAGGGAACCCCTAACTATGGCTACACCTTC
TRBV7-9	TRBJ1-4	many	NA	CASSLGAAREKLFF	TGTGCCAGCAGCTTAGGGGCCGCTAGGGAAAAACTGTTTTTT
TRBV23-1	TRBJ1-5	NA	NA	CASSDQTGAPGPQHF	TGCGCCAGCAGTGATCAGACAGGAGCCCCGGGGCCCCAGCATTTT
TRBV4-1	TRBJ1-5	NA	NA	CASSQASGQPQHF	TGCGCCAGCAGCCAAGCCAGTGGGCAGCCCCAGCATTTT
TRBV9	TRBJ2-5	many	TRBD2	CASSVQAGEETQYF	TGTGCCAGCAGCGTTCAAGCGGGGGAAGAGACCCAGTACTTC
TRBV4-2	TRBJ1-1	few	NA	CASSQGQADTEAFF	TGTGCCAGCAGCCAAGGTCAGGCAGACACTGAAGCTTTCTTT
TRBV12-3/TRBV12-4	TRBJ1-2	many	NA	CASSWGDGYGYTF	TGTGCCAGCAGTTGGGGGGATGGCTATGGCTACACCTTC
TRBV27	TRBJ2-1	NA	NA	CASSFNGDNEQFF	TGTGCCAGCAGTTTTAACGGAGACAATGAGCAGTTCTTC
TRBV27	TRBJ2-2	many	NA	CASSLEGSGELFF	TGTGCCAGCAGTTTAGAAGGGTCCGGGGAGCTGTTTTTT
TRBV3-1	TRBJ2-7	few	NA	CASSPGVGYYEQYF	TGTGCCAGCAGCCCGGGGGTAGGATACTACGAGCAGTACTTC
TRBV12-3/TRBV12-4	TRBJ2-5	few	NA	CASSSNALRQGTQYF	TGTGCCAGCAGCTCCAACGCCCTGCGGCAGGGGACCCAGTACTTC
TRBV6-6	TRBJ2-2	few	NA	CASSLLKGANTGELFF	TGTGCCAGCAGTCTCCTTAAGGGGGCGAACACCGGGGAGCTGTTTTTT
TRBV27	TRBJ2-5	few	TRBD1	CASSPTDRGLETQYF	TGTGCCAGCAGTCCGACGGACAGGGGGCTTGAGACCCAGTACTTC
TRBV10-3	TRBJ2-7	few	TRBD1	CAISDPGRGPFEQYF	TGTGCCATCAGTGACCCGGGCAGGGGGCCGTTCGAGCAGTACTTC
TRBV6-2/TRBV6-3	TRBJ2-1	many	TRBD2	CASTGTSPNEQFF	TGTGCCAGCACCGGGACTAGCCCCAATGAGCAGTTCTTC
TRBV19	TRBJ1-2	NA	NA	CASSNPGAGYTF	TGTGCCAGTAGCAATCCAGGGGCAGGCTACACCTTC
TRBV20-1	TRBJ2-2	few	TRBD2	CSAPSGGNTGELFF	TGCAGTGCTCCGAGCGGGGGGAACACCGGGGAGCTGTTTTTT
TRBV24-1	TRBJ1-2	few	NA	CATSVPDSNYGYTF	TGTGCCACCAGTGTCCCGGACAGTAACTATGGCTACACCTTC
TRBV20-1	TRBJ2-5	few	TRBD2	CSASGAGVSETQYF	TGCAGTGCTAGTGGAGCGGGGGTGTCGGAGACCCAGTACTTC
TRBV4-3	TRBJ2-5	few	TRBD2	CASSRNRLAGGAYQETQYF	TGCGCCAGCAGCCGGAATAGACTAGCGGGGGGCGCGTACCAAGAGACCCAGTACTTC
TRBV5-1	TRBJ1-2	NA	TRBD1	CASSTQGAQSYGYTF	TGCGCCAGCAGCACTCAGGGGGCGCAAAGCTATGGCTACACCTTC
TRBV24-1	TRBJ2-2	few	NA	CATRGQNTGELFF	TGTGCCACGAGGGGACAGAACACCGGGGAGCTGTTTTTT
TRBV7-2	TRBJ1-4	few	NA	CASRRGGEGEKLFF	TGTGCCAGCAGGCGAGGGGGGGAAGGAGAAAAACTGTTTTTT
TRBV6-5	TRBJ2-3	NA	TRBD1	CASRLGTALPDTQYF	TGTGCCAGCAGGCTTGGGACAGCTCTCCCAGATACGCAGTATTTT
TRBV3-1	TRBJ2-1	NA	NA	CASSRINEQFF	TGTGCCAGCAGCCGGATAAATGAGCAGTTCTTC
TRBV28	TRBJ2-6	NA	TRBD2	CASSPGLAGVSGANVLTF	TGTGCCAGCAGCCCGGGACTAGCGGGGGTCTCTGGGGCCAACGTCCTGACTTTC
TRBV27	TRBJ2-5	few	TRBD2	CASSITLAGSRETQYF	TGTGCCAGCAGTATCACCCTAGCGGGGTCGAGGGAGACCCAGTACTTC
TRBV6-2/TRBV6-3	TRBJ2-5	NA	NA	CASSYSSLRETQYF	TGTGCCAGCAGTTACTCGTCACTCCGGGAGACCCAGTACTTC
TRBV5-5	TRBJ1-2	few	TRBD1	CASSLGGGSGNYGYTF	TGTGCCAGCAGCTTGGGAGGGGGCTCTGGAAACTATGGCTACACCTTC
TRBV19	TRBJ1-1	NA	TRBD1	CASRRTGGSTEAFF	TGTGCCAGTAGGAGGACAGGGGGCAGCACTGAAGCTTTCTTT
TRBV4-2	TRBJ1-4	many	NA	CASSQRIINEKLFF	TGTGCCAGCAGCCAGAGGATAATTAATGAAAAACTGTTTTTT
TRBV5-5	TRBJ2-4	NA	NA	CASSIPRLGAKNIQYF	TGTGCCAGCAGCATCCCAAGGCTAGGTGCCAAAAACATTCAGTACTTC